A selection of T cell receptor beta chains follows, all from one sample in a study of blood T cell repertoires in COVID-19. Generated by immunoSEQ multiplex PCR, the TCRdb table keeps only in-frame clones and is missing some. The table lists 55,000 to 75,000 clones, 80% to 90% of them singletons. Sequencing input: peripheral blood. The source is a human donor in a cohort sampled during active COVID-19. CDR3s include the opening cysteine and the closing phenylalanine or tryptophan. Fields, in order: V gene, D gene, J gene, clone size, CDR3 protein, CDR3 DNA. The D gene is left open where the match is weak. Clone sizes are given selectively: once, few, many, or a class where the clone is expanded.

TRBV5-4	TRBD1	TRBJ1-2	.	CASSSTSGDRGYGYTF	TGTGCCAGCAGCTCGACGAGCGGGGACAGGGGCTATGGCTACACCTTC
TRBV15	.	TRBJ2-7	.	CATSRDRIRIYEQYF	TGTGCCACCAGCAGAGACAGGATTAGGATTTACGAGCAGTACTTC
TRBV14	.	TRBJ2-1	.	CASSQTRANYNEQFF	TGTGCCAGCAGCCAGACCAGGGCGAACTACAATGAGCAGTTCTTC
TRBV6-4	.	TRBJ2-1	.	CASSRTGYNEQFF	TGTGCCAGCAGTCGAACAGGGTACAATGAGCAGTTCTTC
TRBV4-2	TRBD1	TRBJ1-2	many	CASSQTGQGPKYYGYTF	TGTGCCAGCAGCCAAACGGGACAGGGGCCCAAGTACTATGGCTACACCTTC
TRBV9	.	TRBJ2-3	.	CASSAELSTDTQYF	TGTGCCAGCAGCGCCGAACTTAGCACAGATACGCAGTATTTT
TRBV6-1	TRBD1	TRBJ2-7	.	CASSDRQGTYEQYF	TGTGCCAGCAGTGACCGACAGGGCACCTACGAGCAGTACTTC
TRBV7-6	.	TRBJ1-4	.	CASSLGTGVTNEKLFF	TGTGCCAGCAGCTTAGGTACAGGTGTAACTAATGAAAAACTGTTTTTT
TRBV6-5	.	TRBJ1-5	.	CASTGQHYQPQHF	TGTGCCAGCACCGGACAGCATTATCAGCCCCAGCATTTT
TRBV19	TRBD1	TRBJ1-2	.	CASSGQGQSGDGYTF	TGTGCCAGTAGTGGACAGGGTCAGAGTGGTGATGGCTACACCTTC
TRBV10-2	TRBD2	TRBJ2-3	.	CASRVAGDLTDTQYF	TGCGCCAGCCGCGTAGCGGGAGATTTAACAGATACGCAGTATTTT
TRBV19	.	TRBJ2-3	.	CASKGRLASIPDTQYF	TGTGCCAGTAAAGGTCGCCTAGCGTCGATCCCAGATACGCAGTATTTT
TRBV5-1	.	TRBJ2-1	.	CASSLASSFGNEQFF	TGCGCCAGCAGCTTGGCTAGCTCTTTCGGGAATGAGCAGTTCTTC
TRBV30	.	TRBJ2-7	.	CAWGRGLSEQYF	TGTGCCTGGGGACGCGGGTTGAGCGAGCAGTACTTC
TRBV3-1/TRBV3-2	TRBD2	TRBJ2-1	.	CASSQVGLAGGNEQFF	TGTGCCAGCAGCCAAGTCGGACTAGCGGGAGGGAATGAGCAGTTCTTC
TRBV28	.	TRBJ1-5	.	CASSSPHVGGYSNQPQHF	TGTGCCAGCAGTTCCCCCCATGTTGGAGGGTATAGCAATCAGCCCCAGCATTTT
TRBV27	TRBD2	TRBJ2-7	.	CASSPQTSGTYEQYF	TGTGCCAGCAGCCCTCAGACTAGCGGGACCTACGAGCAGTACTTC
TRBV3-1/TRBV3-2	TRBD1	TRBJ2-7	few	CASSQDGDRLDEQYF	TGTGCCAGCAGCCAAGATGGGGACAGGCTCGACGAGCAGTACTTC
TRBV28	TRBD2	TRBJ2-7	.	CASEGTRSYEQYF	TGTGCCAGCGAAGGGACTAGGTCCTACGAGCAGTACTTC
TRBV5-4	TRBD1	TRBJ1-2	once	CASSLGQGTYGYTF	TGTGCCAGCAGCTTGGGACAGGGGACCTATGGCTACACCTTC
TRBV12-3/TRBV12-4	.	TRBJ2-7	.	CASSLAEKYEQYF	TGTGCCAGCAGTTTAGCCGAGAAATACGAGCAGTACTTC
TRBV28	TRBD1	TRBJ2-5	.	CASSSPMTGERETQYF	TGTGCCAGCAGTTCCCCGATGACAGGGGAAAGGGAGACCCAGTACTTC
TRBV13	.	TRBJ1-2	.	CASSHSEGADGYTF	TGTGCCAGCAGCCACTCCGAAGGGGCTGATGGCTACACCTTC
TRBV3-1/TRBV3-2	TRBD1	TRBJ1-5	.	CASSQQGGRQPQHF	TGTGCCAGCAGCCAACAGGGGGGTAGGCAGCCCCAGCATTTT
TRBV7-6	.	TRBJ2-1	.	CASSPEEHEQFF	TGTGCCAGCAGCCCAGAGGAACATGAGCAGTTCTTC
TRBV24-1	TRBD1	TRBJ2-1	.	CATRDRANEQFF	TGTGCCACCCGGGACAGGGCCAATGAGCAGTTCTTC
TRBV7-9	.	TRBJ2-1	.	CASSLTNPLATDEQFF	TGTGCCAGCAGCTTAACAAACCCGCTAGCGACGGATGAGCAGTTCTTC
TRBV18	.	TRBJ2-1	.	CASSPNAREDEQFF	TGTGCCAGCTCACCAAATGCCAGGGAAGATGAGCAGTTCTTC
TRBV11-2	.	TRBJ1-1	.	CASRGLSGGRGMNTEAFF	TGTGCCAGCAGGGGTTTATCGGGCGGCCGAGGGATGAACACTGAAGCTTTCTTT
TRBV2	TRBD1	TRBJ1-5	.	CASKDRFNQPQHF	TGTGCCAGCAAGGACAGGTTCAATCAGCCCCAGCATTTT
TRBV6-2/TRBV6-3	TRBD1	TRBJ2-1	.	CASSFTRQGSHNEQFF	TGTGCCAGCAGTTTTACTCGACAGGGATCCCACAATGAGCAGTTCTTC
TRBV4-3	.	TRBJ1-3	.	CASSQAGFGGNTIYF	TGCGCCAGCAGCCAAGCGGGGTTTGGGGGAAACACCATATATTTT
TRBV10-3	.	TRBJ1-5	.	CAISEGQGPEPQHF	TGTGCCATCAGTGAGGGCCAGGGCCCGGAGCCCCAGCATTTT
TRBV11-2	.	TRBJ2-2	.	CASRAGAGELFF	TGTGCCAGCAGGGCAGGGGCCGGGGAGCTGTTTTTT
TRBV4-1	TRBD2	TRBJ2-1	few	CASSQDGGDEQFF	TGCGCCAGCAGCCAAGATGGGGGGGATGAGCAGTTCTTC
TRBV6-5	.	TRBJ1-1	.	CASSQGEWLAFF	TGTGCCAGCAGCCAAGGAGAATGGTTGGCTTTCTTT
TRBV6-2/TRBV6-3	TRBD1	TRBJ1-1	few	CASSQGAEAFF	TGTGCCAGCAGCCAGGGGGCTGAAGCTTTCTTT
TRBV24-1	.	TRBJ2-2	.	CATSDLTNTGELFF	TGTGCCACCAGTGATTTGACTAACACCGGGGAGCTGTTTTTT
TRBV28	TRBD2	TRBJ2-1	.	CASSLPQTSGNEQFF	TGTGCCAGCAGTTTACCTCAGACTAGCGGCAATGAGCAGTTCTTC
TRBV18	.	TRBJ2-5	.	CASSPPTGLQETQYF	TGTGCCAGCTCACCACCGACAGGATTACAAGAGACCCAGTACTTC
TRBV7-8	.	TRBJ2-7	.	CASSLASSVEQYF	TGTGCCAGCAGCTTAGCCTCATCAGTTGAGCAGTACTTC
TRBV30	TRBD1	TRBJ1-1	.	CAWSPGGWGEAFF	TGTGCCTGGAGTCCAGGGGGCTGGGGTGAAGCTTTCTTT
TRBV30	.	TRBJ1-6	.	CAWSNGDSPLHF	TGTGCCTGGAGTAATGGAGATTCACCCCTCCACTTT